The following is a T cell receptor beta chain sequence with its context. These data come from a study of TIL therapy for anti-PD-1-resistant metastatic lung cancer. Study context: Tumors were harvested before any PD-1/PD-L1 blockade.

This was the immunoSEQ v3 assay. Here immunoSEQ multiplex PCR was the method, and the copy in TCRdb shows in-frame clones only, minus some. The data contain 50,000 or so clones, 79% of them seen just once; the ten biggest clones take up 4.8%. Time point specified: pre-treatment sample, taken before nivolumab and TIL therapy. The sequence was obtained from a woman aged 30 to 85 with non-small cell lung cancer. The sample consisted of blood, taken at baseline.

The CDR3: CASTRDSGPEAFF. The CDR3 nucleotides are TGTGCCAGTACCCGAGACTCCGGACCCGAAGCTTTCTTT. This chain connects TRBV19 to TRBJ1-1; D is ambiguous. The CDR3 totals 13 residues. Germline CDR1 LNHDA, CDR2 SQIVND (reference sequence). V was trimmed by 7 bases and J by 8 bases, leaving 17 bases between them.